The count of the clone carrying this T cell receptor (beta chain) is one. The source of the sample is a study of blood T cell repertoires in COVID-19. Background on the study: COVID-19 samples from acute and convalescent phases originated in the United States, Italy and Spain. The analysed material was cDNA or gDNA that came from T cells, B-cell-depleted T cells, or PBMCs.

CDR3 length: 12 amino acids. The germline CDR1 and CDR2 sequences are MNHEY and SVGAGI. The J segment lost 8 bases and the V segment lost 6 bases, leaving 4 bases of the junction unmatched. In the authors' methods: From reference gene primer amplification, estimates of nucleated cell counts were derived. Produced via immunoSEQ multiplex PCR; TCRdb's table is partial and in-frame only. That table is the source of V, J and clone size, and D and trimming were worked out from the DNA. The sample consists of 140,000 to 150,000 clones, roughly 89% of them appearing once. Sequencing was done on a sample of peripheral blood. This chain links TRBV6-5 with TRBJ2-1; 7 bases match TRBD2. The sequence came from a woman aged 50 to 65 with acute or convalescent COVID-19. CDR3 bases: TGTGCCAGCAGCCGGACTAGGGATGAGCAGTTCTTC. Amino acids: CASSRTRDEQFF.